The clone carrying this T cell receptor (beta chain) has only a few counts. Its cognate antigen is unknown. The data were taken from a study of T cell repertoires in cytomegalovirus infection. The study's findings and limits: People with CMV and the relevant HLA were identified by cumulative public TCR beta family frequency.

CDR3 length: 15 residues. Germline V gene data show CDR1 as LNHDA and CDR2 as SQIVND (reference sequence). Trimming removed 7 bases at V and 1 base at J, with 16 bases between. TCRdb used MiXCR to reprocess the reads, holding one entry per CDR3 protein. The sample shows around 450,000 distinct CDR3 sequences, over 9% of them seen only once. Sequenced: PBMCs. The chain uses TRBV19 and TRBJ1-2; TRBD1 might be the D (5 bases). This sequence was found in a human donor in good health (CMV status not recorded). Some clones in this sample may be carry-over from other donors' samples. The CDR3 bases are TGTGCCAGTACCCTAAGCGGGGCGCTTAACTATGGCTACACCTTC. As protein: CASTLSGALNYGYTF.